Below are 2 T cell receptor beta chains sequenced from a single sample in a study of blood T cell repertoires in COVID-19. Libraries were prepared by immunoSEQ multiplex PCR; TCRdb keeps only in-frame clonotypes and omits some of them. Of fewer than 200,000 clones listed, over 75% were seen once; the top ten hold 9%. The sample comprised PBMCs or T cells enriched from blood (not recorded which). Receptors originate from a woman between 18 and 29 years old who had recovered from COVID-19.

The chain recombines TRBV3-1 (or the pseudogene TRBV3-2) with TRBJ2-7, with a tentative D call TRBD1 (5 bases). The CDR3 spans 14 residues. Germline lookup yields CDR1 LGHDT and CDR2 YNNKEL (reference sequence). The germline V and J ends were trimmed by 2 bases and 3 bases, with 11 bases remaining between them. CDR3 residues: CASSQNRPGYEQYF. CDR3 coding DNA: TGTGCCAGCAGCCAAAACAGGCCAGGCTACGAGCAGTACTTC.

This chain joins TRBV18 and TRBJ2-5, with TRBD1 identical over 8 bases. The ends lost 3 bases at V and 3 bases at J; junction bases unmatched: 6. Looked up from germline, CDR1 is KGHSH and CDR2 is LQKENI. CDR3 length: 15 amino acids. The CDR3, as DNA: TGTGCCAGCTCACCTCTTCCGACAGGGGAAGAGACCCAGTACTTC. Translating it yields CASSPLPTGEETQYF.